These T cell receptor beta chains were read from a single sample in a study of T-cell reconstitution after alpha-beta-depleted transplantation in children. TCRdb itself ran the PCR reads through MiXCR, one entry per CDR3 protein. The repertoire has roughly 790,000 distinct CDR3 sequences, about 15% of them found once; the top ten carry approximately 4.5%. Sequences were derived from PBMCs, mostly from graft donor cells, sampled 360 days after TCRalphabeta/CD19-depleted stem cell transplant. The source is a male patient younger than 18 who had a stem cell transplant for acute lymphoblastic leukemia, so the T cells may come from the graft donor. Both conserved end residues are part of each CDR3. D genes are given only for firm matches. Clone size is shown for a subset of rows, as once, few, many or a class of expanded clone.

TRBJ2-7 | . | few | TRBV20-1 | CSARDSAGARRYEQYF | TGCAGTGCTAGAGATTCCGCAGGGGCGCGAAGATACGAGCAGTACTTC
TRBJ2-1 | . | . | TRBV12-5 | CASGFDSYNEQFF | TGTGCTAGTGGTTTCGACTCTTACAATGAGCAGTTCTTC
TRBJ2-5 | TRBD2 | . | TRBV12-3/TRBV12-4 | CASSFLREGHDETQYF | TGTGCCAGCAGTTTTTTGCGGGAGGGCCATGATGAGACCCAGTACTTC
TRBJ2-7 | . | many | TRBV5-1 | CASSLGDSIYEQYF | TGCGCCAGCAGCTTGGGCGACAGTATCTACGAGCAGTACTTC
TRBJ2-1 | TRBD1 | . | TRBV5-1 | CASSLAVGRGLYNEQFF | TGCGCCAGCAGCTTGGCCGTAGGCAGGGGGCTCTACAATGAGCAGTTCTTC
TRBJ1-1 | . | . | TRBV4-1 | CASSQDPGMNTEAFF | TGCGCCAGCAGCCAAGACCCAGGGATGAACACTGAAGCTTTCTTT
TRBJ2-7 | . | few | TRBV12-3/TRBV12-4 | CASSLNTNYEQYF | TGTGCCAGCAGTTTGAACACGAACTACGAGCAGTACTTC
TRBJ1-2 | . | . | TRBV7-2 | CASSPDIPAAGYTF | TGTGCCAGCAGCCCGGACATCCCTGCGGCTGGCTACACCTTC
TRBJ1-2 | . | few | TRBV7-9 | CASSLVTVAGTF | TGTGCCAGCAGCTTAGTGACAGTCGCTGGCACCTTC
TRBJ2-2 | TRBD1 | . | TRBV20-1 | CCAGDSLDRVFPGELFF | TGCTGTGCTGGAGATTCCCTGGACAGGGTATTCCCCGGGGAGCTGTTTTTT
TRBJ2-5 | . | . | TRBV7-8 | CASSQAGVLGTQYF | TGTGCCAGCAGCCAGGCAGGGGTTCTGGGGACCCAGTACTTC
TRBJ2-3 | . | . | TRBV7-7 | CASSLVKRFTDTQYF | TGTGCCAGCAGCTTAGTAAAGCGGTTCACAGATACGCAGTATTTT
TRBJ1-1 | TRBD1 | . | TRBV2 | CASEGQGEAFF | TGTGCCAGCGAGGGACAGGGTGAAGCTTTCTTT
TRBJ2-4 | . | . | TRBV6-5 | CASSYLTDPDIQYF | TGTGCCAGCAGTTACCTAACCGACCCAGACATTCAGTACTTC
TRBJ2-5 | TRBD2 | few | TRBV12-3/TRBV12-4 | CASSLGGLAGHQETQYF | TGTGCCAGCAGTTTAGGAGGGCTAGCGGGCCACCAAGAGACCCAGTACTTC
TRBJ1-4 | TRBD1 | . | TRBV29-1 | CSVYTGEGEKLFF | TGCAGCGTATACACAGGGGAGGGTGAAAAACTGTTTTTT
TRBJ2-5 | . | . | TRBV12-3/TRBV12-4 | CASSFKRAKTQETQYF | TGTGCCAGCAGTTTCAAAAGGGCTAAAACTCAAGAGACCCAGTACTTC
TRBJ2-1 | . | few | TRBV5-1 | CASSFGGLGNEQFF | TGCGCCAGCAGCTTCGGAGGGCTAGGCAATGAGCAGTTCTTC
TRBJ2-1 | . | few | TRBV18 | CASSPTYEQFF | TGTGCCAGCTCACCTACCTATGAGCAGTTCTTC
TRBJ2-5 | . | . | TRBV12-3/TRBV12-4 | CASSSRGGAGETQYF | TGTGCCAGCAGTTCCCGGGGCGGGGCGGGGGAGACCCAGTACTTC
TRBJ2-3 | TRBD1 | . | TRBV7-6 | CASSLEGQYLSTDTQYF | TGTGCCAGCAGCTTAGAGGGACAGTACTTGAGCACAGATACGCAGTATTTT
TRBJ1-2 | . | few | TRBV7-9 | CASSPRVGDRNGYTF | TGTGCCAGCAGCCCCCGGGTGGGGGATCGCAATGGCTACACCTTC
TRBJ2-5 | . | . | TRBV14 | CASSPLRDSKRPQYF | TGTGCCAGCAGTCCTCTACGGGACTCCAAGAGACCCCAGTACTTC
TRBJ2-6 | . | . | TRBV5-1 | CASSIRDPGANVLTF | TGCGCCAGCAGCATAAGAGATCCTGGGGCCAACGTCCTGACTTTC
TRBJ2-3 | TRBD1 | few | TRBV7-6 | CASSPTGTAVSNTQYF | TGTGCCAGCAGCCCGACCGGGACAGCCGTCTCTAATACGCAGTATTTT
TRBJ1-2 | . | . | TRBV9 | CASSAVRANYGYTF | TGTGCCAGCAGCGCCGTGCGGGCTAACTATGGCTACACCTTC